This T cell receptor (beta chain) was recovered during a study of blood T cell repertoires in COVID-19. As for the study in general: Both acute and convalescent COVID-19 samples were obtained from the United States, Italy and Spain. PBMCs, B-cell-depleted T cells, or T cells provided the cDNA or gDNA that made up the material.

CDR3 length equals 15 residues. Trimming cost V 3 bases and J 3 bases; bases outside gene matches: 5. Germline CDR1 is KGHSH and CDR2 is LQKENI. In the original workflow: Cell counts per sample came from amplifying reference gene primers. The protocol was immunoSEQ multiplex PCR, while the TCRdb copy is restricted to in-frame clones and leaves out a portion. V, J and clone size were drawn from that table, and D and trimming were deduced from the DNA. Among under 50,000 clones, roughly nine tenths were seen once, and the ten largest hold around 20%. The chain employs TRBV18 and TRBJ2-7; 10 bases fit TRBD1. The origin of this receptor is a man in his 70s with active COVID-19. Input material: peripheral blood. The CDR3 here is CASSPRGTGVYEQYF. CDR3 in DNA: TGTGCCAGCTCACCCAGAGGGACAGGGGTCTACGAGCAGTACTTC.